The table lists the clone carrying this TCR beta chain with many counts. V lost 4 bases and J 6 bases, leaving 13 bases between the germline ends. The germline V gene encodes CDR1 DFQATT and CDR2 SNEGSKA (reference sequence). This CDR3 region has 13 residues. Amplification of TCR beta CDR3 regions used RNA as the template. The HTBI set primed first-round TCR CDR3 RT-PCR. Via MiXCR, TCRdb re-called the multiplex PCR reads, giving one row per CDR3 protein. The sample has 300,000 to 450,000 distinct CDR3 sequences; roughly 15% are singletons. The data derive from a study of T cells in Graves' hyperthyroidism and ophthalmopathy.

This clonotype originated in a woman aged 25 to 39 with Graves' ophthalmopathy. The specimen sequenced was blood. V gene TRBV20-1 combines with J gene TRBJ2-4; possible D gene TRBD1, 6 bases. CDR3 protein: CSAKRQVGNIQYF. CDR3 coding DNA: TGCAGTGCTAAGAGACAGGTTGGAAACATTCAGTACTTC.